These T cell receptor beta chains were read from a single sample in a study of T-cell reconstitution after alpha-beta-depleted transplantation in children. MiXCR, run by TCRdb on the PCR reads, gives a single entry per CDR3 protein. Here the sample spans approximately 630,000 distinct CDR3 sequences, over 10% being singletons. The sequenced sample was PBMCs, obtained before TCRalphabeta/CD19-depleted stem cell transplant. The receptor source for this set is a girl between 2 and 10 years old with congenital amegakaryocytic thrombocytopenia, due to receive a stem cell transplant. CDR3s include the opening cysteine and the closing phenylalanine or tryptophan. A D gene is named only where the DNA matches it firmly. Some rows have no size entry. The others give once, few or many, or a class for an expanded clone.

J: TRBJ2-1; size: many; V: TRBV12-3/TRBV12-4; D: .; CDR3: CASSSRGHNEQFF; DNA: TGTGCCAGCAGTAGCCGGGGACACAATGAGCAGTTCTTC
J: TRBJ2-5; size: .; V: TRBV29-1; D: .; CDR3: CSVEDPTDEETQYF; DNA: TGCAGCGTTGAAGATCCGACGGATGAAGAGACCCAGTACTTC
J: TRBJ2-7; size: once; V: TRBV7-9; D: TRBD2; CDR3: CASSPSGATSEYEQYF; DNA: TGTGCCAGCAGCCCTTCAGGTGCGACTAGCGAATACGAGCAGTACTTC
J: TRBJ2-5; size: .; V: TRBV4-1; D: TRBD2; CDR3: CASSQDQRTSGRQETQYF; DNA: TGCGCCAGCAGCCAAGATCAAAGGACTAGCGGGAGGCAAGAGACCCAGTACTTC
J: TRBJ2-7; size: few; V: TRBV5-1; D: .; CDR3: CASSLAVRSTYEQYF; DNA: TGCGCCAGCAGCTTAGCGGTGAGATCCACCTACGAGCAGTACTTC
J: TRBJ2-7; size: .; V: TRBV18; D: TRBD2; CDR3: CASSPRLALNEQYF; DNA: TGTGCCAGCTCACCGAGACTAGCTTTGAACGAGCAGTACTTC
J: TRBJ2-5; size: many; V: TRBV18; D: .; CDR3: CASSPPQQGGETQYF; DNA: TGTGCCAGCTCACCACCTCAACAGGGCGGAGAGACCCAGTACTTC
J: TRBJ2-7; size: many; V: TRBV7-6; D: .; CDR3: CASSLVPARAEQYF; DNA: TGTGCCAGCAGCTTAGTCCCCGCTAGAGCCGAGCAGTACTTC
J: TRBJ1-2; size: .; V: TRBV21-1; D: .; CDR3: CASSKGQGNGYTF; DNA: TGTGCCAGCAGCAAGGGACAGGGAAACGGCTACACCTTC
J: TRBJ2-4; size: .; V: TRBV30; D: .; CDR3: CAWSVAPKNIQYF; DNA: TGTGCCTGGAGTGTGGCACCGAAAAACATTCAGTACTTC
J: TRBJ1-1; size: many; V: TRBV5-1; D: TRBD1; CDR3: CASSLVDREAFF; DNA: TGCGCCAGCAGCTTGGTGGACAGGGAGGCTTTCTTT
J: TRBJ2-7; size: .; V: TRBV7-3; D: .; CDR3: CASSLKILVSGPQYF; DNA: TGTGCCAGCAGCTTAAAAATCCTAGTTTCGGGACCGCAGTACTTC
J: TRBJ1-1; size: few; V: TRBV20-1; D: TRBD1; CDR3: CSALWTGGLNTEAFF; DNA: TGCAGTGCTCTTTGGACAGGGGGCCTGAACACTGAAGCTTTCTTT
J: TRBJ2-5; size: .; V: TRBV20-1; D: TRBD2; CDR3: CSAWGLNQETQYF; DNA: TGCAGTGCTTGGGGACTAAATCAAGAGACCCAGTACTTC
J: TRBJ2-1; size: .; V: TRBV19; D: TRBD2; CDR3: CASSVSRTTSDEQFF; DNA: TGTGCCAGTAGTGTTTCCCGGACAACTAGCGATGAGCAGTTCTTC
J: TRBJ2-3; size: many; V: TRBV5-1; D: TRBD2; CDR3: CASSLALTSGEGDTQYF; DNA: TGCGCCAGCAGCTTGGCCCTTACTAGCGGTGAGGGAGATACGCAGTATTTT
J: TRBJ2-5; size: many; V: TRBV24-1; D: .; CDR3: CATSDPDAGGSGTQYF; DNA: TGTGCCACCAGTGATCCCGATGCCGGGGGCAGCGGGACCCAGTACTTC
J: TRBJ1-6; size: .; V: TRBV9; D: .; CDR3: CASSSEGRRYSPLHF; DNA: TGTGCCAGCAGCAGCGAGGGACGGCGATATTCACCCCTCCACTTT
J: TRBJ2-7; size: many; V: TRBV20-1; D: .; CDR3: CSARDSQTTYEQYF; DNA: TGCAGTGCTAGGGACAGCCAAACTACCTACGAGCAGTACTTC
J: TRBJ2-3; size: .; V: TRBV7-9; D: .; CDR3: CASSLFMGPTGETQYF; DNA: TGTGCCAGCAGCTTATTCATGGGGCCCACCGGAGAAACGCAGTATTTT
J: TRBJ2-5; size: many; V: TRBV29-1; D: .; CDR3: CSVVRTAGGTQYF; DNA: TGCAGCGTTGTCAGAACAGCTGGGGGGACCCAGTACTTC
J: TRBJ2-7; size: .; V: TRBV4-1; D: TRBD1; CDR3: CASSRRAPGQGRDEQYF; DNA: TGCGCCAGCAGCCGCAGAGCACCAGGACAGGGTCGGGACGAGCAGTACTTC
J: TRBJ2-3; size: many; V: TRBV12-3/TRBV12-4; D: .; CDR3: CASSLGNSASSTDTQYF; DNA: TGTGCCAGCAGTTTGGGGAATAGCGCGTCTAGCACAGATACGCAGTATTTT
J: TRBJ1-3; size: .; V: TRBV20-1; D: TRBD1; CDR3: CSARYTRDRNYSGNTIYF; DNA: TGCAGTGCTAGGTATACGAGGGACAGAAACTACTCTGGAAACACCATATATTTT
J: TRBJ2-3; size: many; V: TRBV12-3/TRBV12-4; D: .; CDR3: CASSAGLITDTQYF; DNA: TGTGCCAGCAGTGCGGGACTCATCACAGATACGCAGTATTTT
J: TRBJ2-1; size: few; V: TRBV11-2; D: .; CDR3: CASSPGPDNEQFF; DNA: TGTGCCAGCAGCCCTGGCCCGGACAATGAGCAGTTCTTC
J: TRBJ2-7; size: once; V: TRBV3-1; D: TRBD2; CDR3: CASSSYTTSGNNEQYF; DNA: TGTGCCAGCAGCAGCTACACGACTAGCGGGAACAACGAGCAGTACTTC
J: TRBJ1-5; size: .; V: TRBV5-1; D: .; CDR3: CASSFPMAEDQPQHF; DNA: TGCGCCAGCAGCTTCCCGATGGCGGAAGATCAGCCCCAGCATTTT
J: TRBJ2-3; size: many; V: TRBV5-6; D: TRBD2; CDR3: CASSPRTSGADTQYF; DNA: TGTGCCAGCAGCCCCAGGACTAGCGGAGCAGATACGCAGTATTTT